One sample yielded the 30 T cell receptor beta chains listed below, sequenced in a study of graft-versus-host responses after intestinal transplantation. TCRdb's table, derived via immunoSEQ multiplex PCR, lists solely in-frame clones and lacks some. Here the sample spans 95,000 or so clones, around nine tenths being singletons. Sequenced material: PBMCs, taken roughly 450 days after intestinal transplant. The receptor set was obtained from a human patient who received an intestinal transplant, so some T cells may come from the graft donor.

The chain carries TRBV10-2 and TRBJ2-1, with D possibly matching TRBD2 (5 bases). Germline CDR1 is WSHSY and CDR2 is SAAADI. V lost 0 bases and J lost 7, with 13 bases in between. CDR3 length: 15 residues. The CDR3 DNA is TGCGCCAGCAGTGAGTCCGGGATAGGTCGGAATGAGCAGTTCTTC. It codes for CASSESGIGRNEQFF.

There are a few counts of this clone. The chain couples TRBV19 to TRBJ2-7; perhaps TRBD1 as D (6 bases). The CDR3 sequence is 11 residues long. The germline V gene has CDR1 LNHDA and CDR2 SQIVND (reference sequence). Trimming cost V 7 bases and J 3 bases, with 7 bases left between them. Written as DNA, the CDR3 is TGTGCCAGTAAACAGGGCTACGAGCAGTACTTC. Its translation is CASKQGYEQYF.

The chain carries TRBV10-2 and TRBJ1-1; D is ambiguous. CDR1 is WSHSY, CDR2 SAAADI, per germline. Trimming pared 6 bases from V and 2 bases from J, leaving 10 bases between. CDR3 length: 13 residues. The CDR3, as DNA: TGCGCCAGCAGAGCCTCTTTAAACACTGAAGCTTTCTTT. Protein: CASRASLNTEAFF.

This chain joins TRBV5-4 and TRBJ2-3, with TRBD1 matching 9 bases. The trim removed 4 bases at V and 2 bases at J, leaving 5 bases unmatched. Germline CDR1 and CDR2: SGHNT and YYREEE (reference sequence). This CDR3 spans 15 amino acids. The CDR3, as DNA: TGTGCCAGCAGCACCCGACAGGGGGACACAGATACGCAGTATTTT. Translating it yields CASSTRQGDTDTQYF.

CDR3 DNA: TGTGCCAGCAGCCCCAAGGCCGGCAGGGGGACTGTCACAGATACGCAGTATTTT. Translation: CASSPKAGRGTVTDTQYF. The chain recombines TRBV11-3 with TRBJ2-3, with D maybe TRBD1 (7 bases). Trimming pared 5 bases from V and 2 bases from J, leaving 23 bases between. CDR1 is SGHNT, CDR2 YENEEA, per germline. This CDR3 contains 18 residues.

As DNA, the CDR3 is TGTGCCAGCAGTGGGCAGGGTATCTACGAGCAGTACTTC. It codes for CASSGQGIYEQYF. The rearrangement uses TRBV25-1 and TRBJ2-7; D may be TRBD1 (5 bases). CDR3 length: 13 residues. Trimming took 4 bases from V and 3 from J, leaving 10 bases between them. CDR1 is MGHDK and CDR2 is SYGVNS in the germline V gene.

The chain carries TRBV5-6 and TRBJ2-7; D call uncertain. Deletions cut 3 bases from V and 4 bases from J, with 20 bases between. CDR1 is SGHDT and CDR2 is YYEEEE in the germline V gene. The CDR3 totals 16 residues. As DNA, the CDR3 is TGTGCCAGCAGCTCCCGTGGATTCCGCAAAATATACGAGCAGTACTTC. As protein: CASSSRGFRKIYEQYF.

The chain is built from TRBV7-3 and TRBJ2-1; the D is unclear. Trimming left V 3 bases short and J 10 bases short, with 4 bases between. Germline assignment: CDR1 SGHTA and CDR2 FQGTGA. This CDR3 has 10 residues. This CDR3 is CASSFGEQFF. CDR3 coding DNA: TGTGCCAGCAGCTTTGGGGAGCAGTTCTTC.

Here the CDR3 reads CASSSKRGLETQYF. CDR3 DNA sequence: TGTGCCAGCAGCAGTAAGCGGGGGCTTGAGACCCAGTACTTC. The rearrangement links TRBV11-1 to TRBJ2-5; 8 nucleotides match TRBD2. From germline, CDR1 is SGHAT and CDR2 FQDESV (reference sequence). This CDR3 has 14 amino acids. V was clipped by 5 bases and J by 5 bases; unmatched bases: 7.

The chain combines TRBV6-6 with TRBJ2-1, with D unclear. V shed 0 bases and J shed 14 bases, with 14 bases lying between them. The CDR3 runs 13 residues. CDR1 MNHNY and CDR2 SVGAGI come from the germline V gene (reference sequence). CDR3 residues: CASSYSNMDSEFF. Here the CDR3 DNA reads TGTGCCAGCAGTTACTCGAATATGGATTCGGAGTTCTTC.

The chain couples TRBV9 to TRBJ2-2, with TRBD2 matching over 8 bases. V gave up 4 bases and J gave up 0 bases; unmatched junction bases: 5. CDR1 is SGDLS, CDR2 YYNGEE, per germline. CDR3 size: 16 residues. This CDR3 is CASSPRLASNTGELFF. The CDR3 DNA reads TGTGCCAGCAGCCCCAGACTAGCGTCGAACACCGGGGAGCTGTTTTTT.

The genes are TRBV7-9 and TRBJ1-6, with D possibly TRBD1 on 5 matching bases. Trimming shortened V by 4 bases and J by 10 bases, and 11 bases separated the two germline ends. Germline CDR1 and CDR2: SEHNR and FQNEAQ (reference sequence). The CDR3 loop spans 13 amino acids. CDR3 DNA sequence: TGTGCCAGCAGCTGGGGACCGATATCACCCCTCCACTTT. Its translation: CASSWGPISPLHF.

This clone was recorded once. The gene calls are TRBV4-2 and TRBJ2-2, with D unclear. The CDR3 loop spans 15 amino acids. V lost 0 bases and J 0 bases, leaving 5 bases between the germline ends. Germline V gene data show CDR1 as LGHNA and CDR2 as YNFKEQ. DNA for the CDR3: TGTGCCAGCAGCCAAGATGCTCCGAACACCGGGGAGCTGTTTTTT. It codes for CASSQDAPNTGELFF.

The chain employs TRBV15 and TRBJ2-3; 12 bases match TRBD1. The junction had 7 bases not matched to a gene; V was cut back by 3 bases and J by 6 bases. Germline loops: CDR1 LNHNV, CDR2 YYDKDF (reference sequence). CDR3 length: 16 residues. In nucleotides, the CDR3 is TGTGCCACCAGCAGGTGGGGGACAGGGGGCAGTGATACGCAGTATTTT. It yields the protein CATSRWGTGGSDTQYF.

V is TRBV7-3 and J is TRBJ2-7; D may be TRBD1 or TRBD2 (6 bases each). Germline values: CDR1 SGHTA, CDR2 FQGTGA. Trimming left V 5 bases short and J 4 bases short, with 18 bases between. The CDR3 totals 15 residues. CDR3 in DNA: TGTGCCAGCAGCCCCTACCCCGGGGGCGCGTACGAGCAGTACTTC. As protein: CASSPYPGGAYEQYF.

The genes are TRBV27 and TRBJ2-7; tentatively, D is TRBD2 (5 bases). The germline V gene has CDR1 MNHEY and CDR2 SMNVEV (reference sequence). The V and J ends lost 5 bases and 2 bases respectively, with 16 bases between them. CDR3 size: 15 residues. CDR3 sequence: CASSVLGAGTYEQYF. DNA for the CDR3: TGTGCCAGCAGTGTCCTGGGAGCTGGCACCTACGAGCAGTACTTC.

The CDR3 region is CASSPQGVDTQYF. DNA for the CDR3: TGTGCCAGCAGCCCTCAAGGGGTGGATACGCAGTATTTT. This chain joins TRBV5-6 and TRBJ2-3, with D possibly matching TRBD1 (5 bases). The V and J ends lost 4 bases and 6 bases respectively, with 12 bases between them. Germline CDR1 reads SGHDT; CDR2 reads YYEEEE. The length of the CDR3 is 13 residues. The full variable domain, rest sourced from reference TRBV5-6 and TRBJ2-3, is DAGVTQSPTHLIKTRGQQVTLRCSPKSGHDTVSWYQQALGQGPQFIFQYYEEEERQRGNFPDRFSGHQFPNYSSELNVNALLLGDSALYLCASSPQGVDTQYFGPGTRLTVL.

The chain uses TRBV19 and TRBJ2-1; tentatively, D is TRBD2 (6 bases). Germline assignment: CDR1 LNHDA and CDR2 SQIVND (reference sequence). The CDR3 sequence is 18 residues long. Trimming removed 3 bases at V and 7 bases at J, with 25 bases between. Here the CDR3 reads CASSIRGASGTTRNEQFF. CDR3 DNA sequence: TGTGCCAGTAGTATTCGCGGGGCATCCGGGACCACACGGAATGAGCAGTTCTTC. The full variable domain, in which reference TRBV19 and TRBJ2-1 provide the parts outside the CDR3, is DGGITQSPKYLFRKEGQNVTLSCEQNLNHDAMYWYRQDPGQGLRLIYYSQIVNDFQKGDIAEGYSVSREKKESFPLTVTSAQKNPTAFYLCASSIRGASGTTRNEQFFGPGTRLTVL.

This chain joins TRBV5-1 and TRBJ2-7; TRBD1 matches at 8 bases. Germline V gene lookup returns CDR1 SGHRS and CDR2 YFSETQ. V gave up 0 bases and J gave up 4 bases; unmatched junction bases: 6. The CDR3 is 15 amino acids. This CDR3 is CASSLGETGVYEQYF. CDR3 bases: TGCGCCAGCAGCTTGGGCGAGACAGGGGTTTACGAGCAGTACTTC.

This clone turned up a few times. CDR3 sequence: CASSPLPETGKVNTIYF. The CDR3 bases are TGTGCCAGCAGCCCTCTACCAGAGACAGGGAAAGTAAACACCATATATTTT. This chain uses TRBV7-2 with TRBJ1-3; TRBD1 aligns across 7 bases. Germline V gene lookup returns CDR1 SGHTA and CDR2 FQGNSA. CDR3 size: 17 residues. V lost 5 bases, J lost 6 bases, and 16 bases stayed unmatched.

The chain links TRBV12-5 to TRBJ2-5, with D unresolved. The V and J ends lost 1 base and 9 bases respectively, with 12 bases between them. Germline assignment: CDR1 LGHNT and CDR2 FRNRAP. The CDR3 consists of 13 residues. This CDR3 reads CASGLAYRAPQYF. The CDR3 DNA reads as TGTGCTAGTGGTTTGGCCTACCGGGCCCCCCAGTACTTC.

The rearrangement uses TRBV29-1 and TRBJ2-7; the match to TRBD1 covers 10 bases. The ends lost 8 bases at V and 3 bases at J; junction bases unmatched: 7. Germline V gene data show CDR1 as SQVTM and CDR2 as ANQGSEA. The CDR3 is made up of 13 amino acids. The CDR3 bases are TGCAGCAAGAGGGACAGGGGTTACTACGAGCAGTACTTC. It encodes CSKRDRGYYEQYF.

This chain links TRBV6-6 with TRBJ1-4, with D possibly being TRBD1 (5 bases). Germline-derived CDR1 and CDR2 are MNHNY and SVGAGI (reference sequence). The V end was cut by 2 bases, the J end by 11 bases, with 15 bases between. The CDR3 is 14 residues long. The CDR3 DNA follows: TGTGCCAGCAGTTACGGGGAGGGGCGAGGGAAACTGTTTTTT. Its protein product is CASSYGEGRGKLFF.

The chain links TRBV5-4 to TRBJ1-6; TRBD1 is a possible D gene (6 bases). V was pared by 10 bases and J by 6 bases, with 14 bases between. The CDR3 covers 13 residues. Germline CDR1 is SGHNT and CDR2 is YYREEE (reference sequence). The CDR3 sequence: CASQTGSNSPLHF. The CDR3 DNA is TGTGCCTCCCAGACAGGTAGTAATTCACCCCTCCACTTT.

The chain employs TRBV10-2 and TRBJ2-2; maybe TRBD2 (5 bases). Trimming took 6 bases from V and 4 from J, leaving 9 bases between them. The CDR3 covers 13 residues. CDR1 and CDR2 from the germline V gene are WSHSY and SAAADI. This CDR3 is CASSWEPTGELFF. In DNA, the CDR3 is TGCGCCAGCAGCTGGGAGCCCACCGGGGAGCTGTTTTTT.

This sequence joins TRBV6-1 and TRBJ2-7, with D maybe TRBD2 (6 bases). V lost 5 bases and J 7 bases, leaving 18 bases between the germline ends. The germline V gene encodes CDR1 MNHNS and CDR2 SASEGT. This CDR3 spans 14 amino acids. CDR3 residues: CASSPRTMVREQYF. The CDR3 coding sequence is TGTGCCAGCAGTCCCCGGACTATGGTGCGGGAGCAGTACTTC.

The rearrangement uses TRBV5-1 and TRBJ1-1; the match to TRBD1 covers 7 bases. Germline CDR1 SGHRS, CDR2 YFSETQ. The CDR3 spans 13 residues. V dropped 4 bases and J dropped 4; count of bases not matched to a gene: 4. CDR3 residues: CASSIAGGTEAFF. For the CDR3, the DNA is TGCGCCAGCAGCATAGCAGGGGGCACTGAAGCTTTCTTT.

This clone was counted a single time. The V and J genes are TRBV6-5 and TRBJ1-1; no firm D call. The CDR3 loop spans 15 amino acids. V lost 2 bases and J 0 bases, leaving 10 bases between the germline ends. Germline CDR1 reads MNHEY; CDR2 reads SVGAGI. CDR3 coding DNA: TGTGCCAGCAGTTACGGTGGGGTTATGAACACTGAAGCTTTCTTT. Its protein product is CASSYGGVMNTEAFF.

The J gene is TRBJ2-1, the V gene TRBV6-6, with TRBD2 matching 12 bases. After removal of 8 bases from V and 8 bases from J, the junction contained 4 bases not matched to a gene. This CDR3 contains 13 residues. From germline, CDR1 is MNHNY and CDR2 SVGAGI (reference sequence). The CDR3 region has the DNA TGTGCCAGCGGGACTAGCGGGTCCGATGAGCAGTTCTTC. Amino acids: CASGTSGSDEQFF.

J is TRBJ1-5 and V is TRBV6-6, with 7 bases fitting TRBD1. CDR3 length equals 14 residues. The ends lost 8 bases at V and 11 bases at J; junction bases unmatched: 15. Germline V lookup: CDR1 MNHNY, CDR2 SVGAGI (reference sequence). CDR3: CASGPTGFFFAQHF. For the CDR3, the DNA is TGTGCCAGCGGGCCGACAGGGTTTTTCTTTGCCCAGCATTTT.